This T cell receptor (beta chain) was sequenced for a study of neurological immune-mediated disorders. The authors made cDNA by 5'RACE with 10-nucleotide random UMIs. TCRdb ran MiXCR on the 5' RACE reads and lists one entry per CDR3 protein. This table has about 35,000 distinct CDR3 sequences, more than 6.5% appearing once. At least ten counts were recorded for this clonotype. The unsorted libraries were generated from a total of 2 million PBMCs, which had been stored in RNAlater at -80 C. The sequence came from a middle-aged woman in good health. Sequenced input: PBMCs.

This chain's CDR3 is CASSREQGQEGYTF. The DNA for the CDR3 is TGTGCCAGCAGCCGAGAACAGGGCCAAGAGGGCTACACCTTC. The chain links TRBV7-9 to TRBJ1-2; tentative D call: TRBD1 (6 bases). Germline CDR1 SEHNR, CDR2 FQNEAQ (reference sequence). The V end was cut by 5 bases, the J end by 8 bases, with 18 bases between. This CDR3 region has 14 residues. Full variable domain (rest looked up from reference TRBV7-9 and TRBJ1-2): DTGVSQNPRHKITKRGQNVTFRCDPISEHNRLYWYRQTLGQGPEFLTYFQNEAQLEKSRLLSDRFSAERPKGSFSTLEIQRTEQGDSAMYLCASSREQGQEGYTFGSGTRLTVV.